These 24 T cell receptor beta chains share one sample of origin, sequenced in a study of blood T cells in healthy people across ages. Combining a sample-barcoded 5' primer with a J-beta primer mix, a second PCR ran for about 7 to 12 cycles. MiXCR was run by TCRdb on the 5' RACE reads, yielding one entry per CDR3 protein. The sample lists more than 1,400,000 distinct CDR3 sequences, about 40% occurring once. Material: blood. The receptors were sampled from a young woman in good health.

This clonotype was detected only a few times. The CDR3 bases are TGTGCCAGCAGCTTCATGGCCTACGAGCAGTACTTC. It encodes CASSFMAYEQYF. The chain joins TRBV7-2 to TRBJ2-5; D is ambiguous. The end of the DNA aligns better with TRBJ2-7, so the J call may be wrong. The CDR3 spans 12 residues. Germline lookup yields CDR1 SGHTA and CDR2 FQGNSA.

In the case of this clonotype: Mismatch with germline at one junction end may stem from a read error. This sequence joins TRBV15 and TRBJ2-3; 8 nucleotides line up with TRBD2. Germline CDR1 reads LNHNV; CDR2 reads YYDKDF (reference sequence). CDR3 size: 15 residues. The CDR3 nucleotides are TGTGCCGCCAGCAGAGACCTAGCGGGTACAGATACGCAGTATTTT. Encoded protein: CAASRDLAGTDTQYF.

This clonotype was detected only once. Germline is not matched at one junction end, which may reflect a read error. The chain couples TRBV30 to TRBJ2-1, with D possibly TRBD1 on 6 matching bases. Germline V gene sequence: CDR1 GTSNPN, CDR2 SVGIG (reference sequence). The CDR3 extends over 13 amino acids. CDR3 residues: CTWSADRTVRQFF. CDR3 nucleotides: TGTACCTGGAGCGCCGACAGGACTGTCCGGCAGTTCTTC.

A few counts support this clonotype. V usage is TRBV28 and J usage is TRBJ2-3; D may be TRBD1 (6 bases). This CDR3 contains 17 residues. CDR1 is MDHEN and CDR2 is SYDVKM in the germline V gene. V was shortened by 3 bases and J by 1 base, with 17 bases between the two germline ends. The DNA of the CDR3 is TGTGCCAGCAGTTTTCTTCCAGGGGTCGTGGGCACAGATACGCAGTATTTT. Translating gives CASSFLPGVVGTDTQYF.

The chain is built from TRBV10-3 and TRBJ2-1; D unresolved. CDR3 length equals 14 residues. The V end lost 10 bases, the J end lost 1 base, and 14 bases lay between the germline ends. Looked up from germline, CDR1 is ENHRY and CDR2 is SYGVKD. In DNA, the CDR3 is TGTGCCAGTAGACTGGACGCTTCCTACAATGAGCAGTTCTTC. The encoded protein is CASRLDASYNEQFF.

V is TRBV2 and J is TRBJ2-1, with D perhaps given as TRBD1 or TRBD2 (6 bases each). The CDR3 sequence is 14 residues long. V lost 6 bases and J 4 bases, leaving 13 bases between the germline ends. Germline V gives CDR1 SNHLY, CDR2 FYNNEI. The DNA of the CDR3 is TGTGCCAGCAGACGGGGGCCTCTATACAATGAGCAGTTCTTC. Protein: CASRRGPLYNEQFF. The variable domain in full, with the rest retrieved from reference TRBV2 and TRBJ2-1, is EPEVTQTPSHQVTQMGQEVILRCVPISNHLYFYWYRQILGQKVEFLVSFYNNEISEKSEIFDDQFSVERPDGSNFTLKIRSTKLEDSAMYFCASRRGPLYNEQFFGPGTRLTVL.

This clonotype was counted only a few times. CDR3 sequence: CASSSNVYNEQFF. DNA of the CDR3: TGTGCCAGCAGCTCGAACGTCTACAATGAGCAGTTCTTC. The V gene is TRBV7-2, the J gene TRBJ2-1; D call uncertain. CDR1 and CDR2 (germline): SGHTA, FQGNSA. CDR3 length equals 13 residues. V shed 4 bases and J shed 3 bases, with 7 bases lying between them.

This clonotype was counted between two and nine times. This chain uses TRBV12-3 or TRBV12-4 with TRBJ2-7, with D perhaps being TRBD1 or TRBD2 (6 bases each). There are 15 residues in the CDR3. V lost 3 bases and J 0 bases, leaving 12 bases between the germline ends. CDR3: CASSFWRGSSYEQYF. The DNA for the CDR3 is TGTGCCAGCAGTTTCTGGAGGGGGAGCTCCTACGAGCAGTACTTC.

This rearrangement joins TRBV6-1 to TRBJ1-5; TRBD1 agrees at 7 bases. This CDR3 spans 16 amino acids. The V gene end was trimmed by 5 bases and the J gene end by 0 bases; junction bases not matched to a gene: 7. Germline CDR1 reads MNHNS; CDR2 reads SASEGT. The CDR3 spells CASSPRTGASNQPQHF. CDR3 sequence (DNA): TGTGCCAGCAGTCCGAGGACAGGAGCTAGCAATCAGCCCCAGCATTTT.

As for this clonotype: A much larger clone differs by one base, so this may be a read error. CDR3 amino acids: CSVPSERSEQFF. CDR3 bases: TGCAGTGTCCCCTCTGAGCGTAGTGAGCAGTTCTTC. The genes are TRBV20-1 and TRBJ2-1; D call uncertain. The V gene's germline CDR1 is DFQATT and CDR2 SNEGSKA (reference sequence). This CDR3 is built from 12 residues. The ends were cut back, 7 bases at V and 9 bases at J, with 16 bases in the middle.

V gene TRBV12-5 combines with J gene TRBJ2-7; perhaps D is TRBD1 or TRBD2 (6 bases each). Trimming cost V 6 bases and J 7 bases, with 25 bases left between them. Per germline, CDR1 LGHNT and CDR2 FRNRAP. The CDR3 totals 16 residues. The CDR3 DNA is TGTGCTAGTGGACCTACCGGGGGCGCCAGGGGCTATGAGCAGTACTTC. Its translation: CASGPTGGARGYEQYF.

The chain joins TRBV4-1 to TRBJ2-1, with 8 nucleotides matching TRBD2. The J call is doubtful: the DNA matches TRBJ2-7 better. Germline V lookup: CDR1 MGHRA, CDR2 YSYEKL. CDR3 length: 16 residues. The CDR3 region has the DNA TGCGCCAGCAGCCAAGTTGGAGCGGCGGGGGGCTACGAGCAGTACTTC. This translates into CASSQVGAAGGYEQYF.

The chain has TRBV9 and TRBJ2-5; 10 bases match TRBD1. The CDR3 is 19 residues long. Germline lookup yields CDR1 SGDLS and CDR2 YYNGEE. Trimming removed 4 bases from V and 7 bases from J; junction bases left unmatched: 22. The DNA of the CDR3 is TGTGCCAGCAGCTCCACCCTCGCCGGGGACAGGGGATCACCGTGGACCCAGTACTTC. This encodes CASSSTLAGDRGSPWTQYF.

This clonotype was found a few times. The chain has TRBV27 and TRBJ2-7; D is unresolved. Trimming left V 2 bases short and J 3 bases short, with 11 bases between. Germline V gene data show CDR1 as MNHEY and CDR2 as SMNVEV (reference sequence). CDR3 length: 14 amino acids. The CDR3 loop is CASSLRFPRYEQYF. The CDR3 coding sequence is TGTGCCAGCAGTTTAAGGTTTCCGCGCTACGAGCAGTACTTC.

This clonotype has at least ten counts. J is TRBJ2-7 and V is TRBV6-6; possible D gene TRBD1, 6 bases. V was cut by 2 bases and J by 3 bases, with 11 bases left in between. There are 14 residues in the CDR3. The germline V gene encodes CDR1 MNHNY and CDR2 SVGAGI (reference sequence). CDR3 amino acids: CASSYLAGVYEQYF. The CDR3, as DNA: TGTGCCAGCAGTTACCTAGCAGGGGTCTACGAGCAGTACTTC.

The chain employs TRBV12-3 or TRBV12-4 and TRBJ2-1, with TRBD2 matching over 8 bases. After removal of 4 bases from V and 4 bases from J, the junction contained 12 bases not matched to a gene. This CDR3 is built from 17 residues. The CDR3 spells CASSYLQASGQYNEQFF. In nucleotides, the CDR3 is TGTGCCAGCAGTTATCTCCAGGCTAGCGGGCAATACAATGAGCAGTTCTTC.

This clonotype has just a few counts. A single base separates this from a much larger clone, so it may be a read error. This CDR3 is CASSSGLAIYNEQFF. In DNA, the CDR3 is TGTGCCAGCAGCTCGGGACTAGCGATTTACAATGAGCAGTTCTTC. V gene TRBV7-3 combines with J gene TRBJ2-1, with 10 nucleotides matching TRBD2. V gave up 4 bases and J gave up 4 bases; unmatched junction bases: 4. This CDR3 spans 15 amino acids. The germline gives CDR1 SGHTA, CDR2 FQGTGA.

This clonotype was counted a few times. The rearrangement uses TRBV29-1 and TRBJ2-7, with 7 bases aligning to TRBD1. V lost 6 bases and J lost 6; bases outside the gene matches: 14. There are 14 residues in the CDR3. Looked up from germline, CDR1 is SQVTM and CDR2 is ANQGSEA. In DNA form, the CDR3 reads TGCAGCGTCGACCCCGAGACAGGGAGTAGCGAGCAGTACTTC. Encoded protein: CSVDPETGSSEQYF.

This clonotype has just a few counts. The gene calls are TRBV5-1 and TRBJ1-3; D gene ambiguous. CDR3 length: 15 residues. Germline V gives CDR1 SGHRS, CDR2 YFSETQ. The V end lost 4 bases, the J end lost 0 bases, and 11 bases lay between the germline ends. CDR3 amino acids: CASSPDLFSGNTIYF. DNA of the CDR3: TGCGCCAGCAGCCCCGACCTCTTCTCTGGAAACACCATATATTTT.

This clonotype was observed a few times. DNA of the CDR3: TGTGCCAGCAGCTTAAAGGGGAGTAGCTCCTACAATGAGCAGTTCTTC. Residues: CASSLKGSSSYNEQFF. V gene TRBV7-3 combines with J gene TRBJ2-1, with D perhaps TRBD1 or TRBD2 (5 bases each). The CDR3 loop spans 16 amino acids. V was clipped by 1 base and J by 0 bases, with 10 bases between them. Germline V gene data show CDR1 as SGHTA and CDR2 as FQGTGA.

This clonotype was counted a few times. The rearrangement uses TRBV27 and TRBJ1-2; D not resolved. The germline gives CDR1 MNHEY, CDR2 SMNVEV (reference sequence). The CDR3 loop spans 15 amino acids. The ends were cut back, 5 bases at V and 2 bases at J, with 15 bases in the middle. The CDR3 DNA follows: TGTGCCAGCAGTCAAGCATCCGGAGGGAACTATGGCTACACCTTC. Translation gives CASSQASGGNYGYTF.

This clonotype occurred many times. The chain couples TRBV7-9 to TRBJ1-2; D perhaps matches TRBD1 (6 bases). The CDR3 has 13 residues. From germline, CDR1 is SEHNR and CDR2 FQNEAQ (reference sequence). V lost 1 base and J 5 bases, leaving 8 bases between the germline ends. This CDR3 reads CASSLGQVYGYTF. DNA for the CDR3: TGTGCCAGCAGCTTAGGACAGGTTTATGGCTACACCTTC.

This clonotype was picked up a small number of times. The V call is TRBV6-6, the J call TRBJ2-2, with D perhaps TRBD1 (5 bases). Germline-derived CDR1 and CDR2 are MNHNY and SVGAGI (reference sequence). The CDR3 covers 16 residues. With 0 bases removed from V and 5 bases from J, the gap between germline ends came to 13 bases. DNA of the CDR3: TGTGCCAGCAGTTACTCGGGGCAGGCCGGGACCGGGGAGCTGTTTTTT. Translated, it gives CASSYSGQAGTGELFF.

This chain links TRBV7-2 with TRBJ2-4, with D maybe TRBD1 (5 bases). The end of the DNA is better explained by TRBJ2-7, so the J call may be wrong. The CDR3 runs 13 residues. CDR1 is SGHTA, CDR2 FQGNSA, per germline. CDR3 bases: TGTGCCAGCAGCTTAAGGGGAAACTACGAGCAGTACTTC. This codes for CASSLRGNYEQYF.